The T cell receptor beta chain described here comes from a study of cytomegalovirus exposure and HLA in healthy donors. The protocol was immunoSEQ multiplex PCR, while the TCRdb copy is restricted to in-frame clones and leaves out a portion. Altogether about 64,000 clones are present, roughly 94% being singletons, with the ten largest covering under 6.5%. This CDR3 spans 17 amino acids. V shed 5 bases and J 5 bases; nucleotides not matched to a gene: 17. From germline, CDR1 is MDHEN and CDR2 SYDVKM. The origin of this receptor is a woman aged 18-29 years in good health and CMV-seropositive. This rearrangement joins TRBV28 to TRBJ2-5; 7 bases align to TRBD1. What was sequenced was PBMCs. CDR3 in amino acids: CASSPKQTGYGAETQYF. DNA for the CDR3: TGTGCCAGCAGTCCTAAGCAGACAGGGTATGGGGCTGAGACCCAGTACTTC.